This T cell receptor beta chain comes out of a study of shared clonotypes between healthy human individuals. Clones were sequenced by immunoSEQ multiplex PCR, and TCRdb holds only the in-frame ones, with some missing. The data show some 2,500,000 clones, 90% to 95% seen once. On this clone itself: Its matching antigen is unknown.

The ends lost 1 base at V and 5 bases at J; junction bases unmatched: 5. The V gene's germline CDR1 is SGHTA and CDR2 FQGTGA. The CDR3 sequence is 15 residues long. Study results and limitations: A few donors had 5% to 6% of their naive CD4 clonotypes in common. Genetic and exposure-history diversity was limited by the few donors. Clonotype sharing among donors likely depends on sequencing depth.

Nashville, Tennessee was home to all donors, each a Caucasian adult. The chain uses TRBV7-3 and TRBJ2-5; 9 positions agree with TRBD1. This clonotype was sampled from a young man in good health. Some clones in this sample may be carry-over from other donors' samples. The sequenced sample consisted of naive CD4+ T cells from PBMCs. Indicated subset: CD45RA+ positively selected. CDR3 loop: CASSLRTGVQETQYF. CDR3 nucleotide sequence: TGTGCCAGCAGCTTAAGGACAGGGGTTCAGGAGACCCAGTACTTC.